This T cell receptor (beta chain) was retrieved from a study of blood T cell repertoires in COVID-19. Whole-study context: T cells, B-cell-depleted T cells, or PBMCs supplied cDNA or gDNA.

Participant age was roughly 18 to 100 years, and participants resided in fewer than 25 US areas. Here immunoSEQ multiplex PCR was the method, and the copy in TCRdb shows in-frame clones only, minus some. Here the sample spans 200,000 or so clones, around 89% being singletons. Germline loops: CDR1 SGHRS, CDR2 YFSETQ. J gave up 7 bases and V 5 bases, and 5 bases lay outside the gene matches. CDR3 length: 13 amino acids. The TCR sequence derives from a woman between 40 and 55 years old with acute COVID-19. This rearrangement joins TRBV5-1 to TRBJ1-1; 10 nucleotides align to TRBD1. The specimen sequenced was PBMCs or T cells enriched from blood (not recorded which). As DNA, the CDR3 is TGCGCCAGCAGGTTAGGGACAGGGGATGAAGCTTTCTTT. Translated: CASRLGTGDEAFF.